Sequencing of this TCR beta chain was carried out in a study of blood T cell repertoires in COVID-19. Study-wide context: Collection of acute and convalescent COVID-19 samples took place in the United States, Italy and Spain. PBMCs, B-cell-depleted T cells, or T cells were the source of the cDNA or gDNA that made up the material.

Methods used by the authors: Reference gene primer amplification in the assay estimated nucleated cell counts. The method was immunoSEQ multiplex PCR; TCRdb's version includes in-frame clones alone and lacks a portion of them. That table furnishes V, J and clone size, whereas the DNA furnished D and trimming. The profile shows approximately 110,000 clones, 75% to 90% of them singletons. V was clipped by 6 bases and J by 7 bases, with 12 bases between them. From germline, CDR1 is LGHDT and CDR2 YNNKEL (reference sequence). This CDR3 contains 12 residues. The sample was peripheral blood. The chain uses TRBV3-1 (or the pseudogene TRBV3-2) and TRBJ1-1; no definite D call. The source of this sequence is a woman between 45 and 60 years old with acute or convalescent COVID-19. CDR3 sequence (DNA): TGTGCCAGCAGACTTGGGCACCGTGAAGCTTTCTTT. Amino acid sequence: CASRLGHREAFF.